The clone carrying this T cell receptor beta chain showed up just once. Its target is unknown. This CDR3 contains 13 residues. The V gene's germline CDR1 is SNHLY and CDR2 FYNNEI. Trimming took 4 bases from V and 5 from J, leaving 11 bases between them. This record comes from a study of OX40 agonist ivuxolimab in advanced cancers. Overall study context: Given to patients was ivuxolimab, an agonistic anti-OX40 (CD134) antibody. Three patients, one with hepatocellular carcinoma and two with cutaneous melanoma, responded partially. Hepatocellular carcinoma, melanoma, renal cell or head and neck cancer occurred in dose-escalation patients.

Sequencing was performed with immunoSEQ multiplex PCR; in TCRdb, only in-frame clones are kept and a portion is missing. The table lists about 64,000 clones, roughly 80% of them singletons. Study results and limitations: Among patients with partial responses at 0.1-3.0 mg/kg, clonal expansion was among the lowest.

This chain links TRBV2 with TRBJ2-5, with D possibly being TRBD2 (6 bases). This sequence was found in an adult with an advanced solid tumor such as melanoma, head and neck, liver or kidney cancer. The source material was CD4+ or CD8+ T cells sorted from blood, sampled in a trial of the OX40 agonist ivuxolimab. CDR3 DNA: TGTGCCAGCAGTGCTCCTAGCGCGGAGACCCAGTACTTC. Amino acids: CASSAPSAETQYF.